This note documents a single T cell receptor (beta chain) sequence. The source of the sample is a study of blood T cell repertoires in COVID-19. Germline CDR1 is KGHSH and CDR2 is LQKENI. Losses at the gene ends were 3 bases for V and 6 bases for J; bases not matched to a gene: 10. The CDR3 totals 16 residues. Profiling relied on immunoSEQ multiplex PCR, and the TCRdb table lists in-frame clones only, not all of them. The repertoire consists of 40,000 or so clones, with around 81% occurring once and the leading ten covering roughly 5.2%. The J gene is TRBJ1-5, the V gene TRBV18; 8 bases fit TRBD1. The source of this sequence is a man over 45 with active COVID-19. Sequences were obtained from peripheral blood. The CDR3 region is CASSPGARGLSQPQHF. The CDR3 DNA is TGTGCCAGCTCACCCGGTGCCAGGGGGCTATCTCAGCCCCAGCATTTT.